The rows below give T cell receptor beta chains drawn from one sample of a study of blood T cell repertoires in COVID-19. The repertoire was sequenced with immunoSEQ multiplex PCR; TCRdb's copy has only in-frame clones and lacks some. The table includes more than 150,000 clones, 85% to 90% detected once. The sample was peripheral blood. The origin of the receptors is a man between 50 and 59 years old with acute or convalescent COVID-19. The CDR3 runs from the conserved cysteine through the conserved F or W. A D gene is named only where the DNA matches it firmly. Where a row states a size, it is once, few, many or the class of an expanded clone; other rows omit it.

TRBD1	TRBV28	TRBJ1-1	few	TGTGCCAGCAGTTTAACAGGGGATTGGTCTCAGCCTTTCTTT	CASSLTGDWSQPFF
TRBD1	TRBV29-1	TRBJ2-3	-	TGCAGCGTTGAACCGAGGGACAGGGACCTCGGCACAGATACGCAGTATTTT	CSVEPRDRDLGTDTQYF
-	TRBV7-2	TRBJ1-6	-	TGTGCCAGCAGACTCCAACAGGGATGGCGTTCACCCCTCCACTTT	CASRLQQGWRSPLHF
-	TRBV28	TRBJ1-5	-	TGTGCCAGCAGTTTCCGGCAGGGGAGCAATCAGCCCCAGCATTTT	CASSFRQGSNQPQHF
TRBD1	TRBV29-1	TRBJ1-2	-	TGCAGCGCATCACAGGGGGACTATGGCTACACCTTC	CSASQGDYGYTF
-	TRBV6-2/TRBV6-3	TRBJ1-3	-	TGTGCCAGCAGTCAAACAGGATCCTCTGGAAACACCATATATTTT	CASSQTGSSGNTIYF
-	TRBV30	TRBJ1-6	once	TGTGCCTGGACACAACCTACAGCCAGGACCCTCCACTTT	CAWTQPTARTLHF
TRBD1	TRBV6-5	TRBJ1-6	-	TGTGCCAGCAGGCTTACAGGGGGTTTGGTTTCACCCCTCCACTTT	CASRLTGGLVSPLHF
TRBD1	TRBV11-2	TRBJ2-7	-	TGTGCCAGCATTACCGGGACAGGGGGCCCCTCCTACGAGCAGTACTTC	CASITGTGGPSYEQYF
-	TRBV19	TRBJ1-5	-	TGTGCCAGTAGGTACGCGAGTCAGCCCCAGCATTTT	CASRYASQPQHF
-	TRBV10-3	TRBJ1-4	-	TGTGCCTCCCAGAGAGGAGTTTATGAAAAACTGTTTTTT	CASQRGVYEKLFF
-	TRBV19	TRBJ1-2	-	TGTGCCAGTTCTGAATGGAAATATACGGGGGGCTACACCTTC	CASSEWKYTGGYTF